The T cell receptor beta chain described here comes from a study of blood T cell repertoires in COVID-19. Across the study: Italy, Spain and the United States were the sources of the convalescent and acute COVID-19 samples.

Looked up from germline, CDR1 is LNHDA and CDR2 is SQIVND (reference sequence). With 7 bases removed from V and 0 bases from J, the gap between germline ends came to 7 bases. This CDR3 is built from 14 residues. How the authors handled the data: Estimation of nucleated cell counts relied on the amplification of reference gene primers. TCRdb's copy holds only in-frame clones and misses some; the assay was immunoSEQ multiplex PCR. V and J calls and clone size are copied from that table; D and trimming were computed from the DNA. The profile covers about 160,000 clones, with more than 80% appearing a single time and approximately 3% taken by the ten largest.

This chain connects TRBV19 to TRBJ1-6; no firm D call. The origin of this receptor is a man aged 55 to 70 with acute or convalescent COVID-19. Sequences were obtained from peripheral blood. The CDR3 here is CASTTGSYNSPLHF. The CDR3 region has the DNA TGTGCCAGTACGACGGGCTCCTATAATTCACCCCTCCACTTT.